This T cell receptor beta chain was identified in a study of T cell changes during pregnancy in multiple sclerosis. Data came from immunoSEQ multiplex PCR; TCRdb stores just in-frame clones and leaves some out. The data hold about 100,000 clones, with 94% observed a single time. The CDR3 has 15 residues. The V gene end was trimmed by 3 bases and the J gene end by 3 bases; junction bases not matched to a gene: 5. Germline CDR1 is SGHDT and CDR2 is YYEEEE. The rearrangement uses TRBV5-6 and TRBJ2-1; 8 bases match TRBD2. The material was peripheral blood, obtained before pregnancy. This clonotype originated in a female donor with multiple sclerosis, enrolled in a pregnancy study. The CDR3: CASSSPTSVYNEQFF. DNA for the CDR3: TGTGCCAGCAGCTCCCCGACTAGCGTCTACAATGAGCAGTTCTTC.